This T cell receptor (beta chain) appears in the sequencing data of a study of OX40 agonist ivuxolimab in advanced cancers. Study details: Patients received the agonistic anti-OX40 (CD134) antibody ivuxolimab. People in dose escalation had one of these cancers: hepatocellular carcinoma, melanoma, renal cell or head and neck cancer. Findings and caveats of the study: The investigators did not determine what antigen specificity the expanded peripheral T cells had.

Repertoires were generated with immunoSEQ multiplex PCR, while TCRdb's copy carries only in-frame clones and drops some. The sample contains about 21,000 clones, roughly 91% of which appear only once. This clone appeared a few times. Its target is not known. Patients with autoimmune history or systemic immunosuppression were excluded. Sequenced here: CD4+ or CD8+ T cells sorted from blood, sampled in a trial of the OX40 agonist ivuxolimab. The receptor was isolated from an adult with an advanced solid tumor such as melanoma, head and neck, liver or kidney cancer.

CDR3 in amino acids: CASSVWDGAGAPLHF. CDR3 DNA sequence: TGTGCCAGCAGCGTATGGGACGGAGCCGGGGCACCCCTCCACTTT. The chain uses TRBV9 and TRBJ1-6, with a tentative D call TRBD1 (5 bases). Trimming left V 1 base short and J 11 bases short, with 16 bases between. This CDR3 has 15 amino acids. Germline CDR1 is SGDLS and CDR2 is YYNGEE.